The T cell receptor (beta chain) described here comes from a study of CD4+ T cells in melanoma. Study conclusions and caveats: Diverse differentiation states were reported for melanoma neoantigen-specific CD4+ T cells. CD8+ T cell, macrophage and B cell function reportedly correlated with neoantigen-specific CD4+ T cells.

The repertoire was sequenced with immunoSEQ multiplex PCR; TCRdb's copy has only in-frame clones and lacks some. The table includes roughly 120,000 clones, about 92% detected once. To note about this clone: What it binds is not known. Other DNA sequences in this sample translate to the same CDR3.

The sequenced material came from peripheral blood. The receptor was isolated from a human donor with melanoma.

This chain's CDR3 is CASSPGQGRGETQYF. The DNA for the CDR3 is TGTGCCAGCAGTCCCGGACAGGGGCGGGGAGAGACCCAGTACTTC. The chain links TRBV28 to TRBJ2-5; 9 bases fit TRBD1. CDR1 MDHEN and CDR2 SYDVKM come from the germline V gene. V gave up 5 bases and J gave up 4 bases; unmatched junction bases: 8. The CDR3 runs to 15 residues. Drawing the rest from reference TRBV28 and TRBJ2-5, the complete variable domain is DVKVTQSSRYLVKRTGEKVFLECVQDMDHENMFWYRQDPGLGLRLIYFSYDVKMKEKGDIPEGYSVSREKKERFSLILESASTNQTSMYLCASSPGQGRGETQYFGPGTRLLVL.